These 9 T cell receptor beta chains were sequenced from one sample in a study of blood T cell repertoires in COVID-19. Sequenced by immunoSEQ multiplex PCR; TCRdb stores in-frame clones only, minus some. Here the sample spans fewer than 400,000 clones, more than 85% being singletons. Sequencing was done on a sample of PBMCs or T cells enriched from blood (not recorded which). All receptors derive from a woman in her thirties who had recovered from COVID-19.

The DNA for the CDR3 is TGTGCCAGCAGCGTATTGCGGACACCTTACAATGAGCAGTTCTTC. Its translation: CASSVLRTPYNEQFF. This rearrangement joins TRBV9 to TRBJ2-1, with D possibly being TRBD1 (5 bases). V lost 1 base to trimming and J lost 4 bases, with 12 bases between them. CDR3 length: 15 amino acids. Germline V gives CDR1 SGDLS, CDR2 YYNGEE.

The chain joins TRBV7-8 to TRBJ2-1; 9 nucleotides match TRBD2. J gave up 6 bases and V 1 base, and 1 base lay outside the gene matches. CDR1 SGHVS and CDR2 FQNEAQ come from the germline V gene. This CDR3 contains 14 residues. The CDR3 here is CASSLGGGANEQFF. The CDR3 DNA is TGTGCCAGCAGCTTAGGCGGGGGGGCCAATGAGCAGTTCTTC.

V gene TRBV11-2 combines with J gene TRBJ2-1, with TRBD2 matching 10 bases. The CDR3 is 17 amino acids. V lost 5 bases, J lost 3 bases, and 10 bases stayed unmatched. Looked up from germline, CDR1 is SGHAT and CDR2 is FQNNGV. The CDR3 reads CASSGTSGRAYYNEQFF. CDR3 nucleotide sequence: TGTGCCAGCAGCGGTACCAGCGGGAGGGCCTACTACAATGAGCAGTTCTTC. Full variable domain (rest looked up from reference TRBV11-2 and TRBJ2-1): EAGVAQSPRYKIIEKRQSVAFWCNPISGHATLYWYQQILGQGPKLLIQFQNNGVVDDSQLPKDRFSAERLKGVDSTLKIQPAKLEDSAVYLCASSGTSGRAYYNEQFFGPGTRLTVL.

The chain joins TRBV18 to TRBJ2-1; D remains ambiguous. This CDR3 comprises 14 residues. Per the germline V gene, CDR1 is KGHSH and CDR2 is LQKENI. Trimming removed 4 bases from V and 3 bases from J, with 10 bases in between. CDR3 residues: CASSRTSIYNEQFF. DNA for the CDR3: TGTGCCAGCTCACGTACAAGTATCTACAATGAGCAGTTCTTC.

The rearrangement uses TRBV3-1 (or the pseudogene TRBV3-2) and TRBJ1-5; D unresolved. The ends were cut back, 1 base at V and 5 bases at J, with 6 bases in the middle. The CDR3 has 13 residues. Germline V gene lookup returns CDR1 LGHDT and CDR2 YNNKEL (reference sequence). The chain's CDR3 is CASSQGGDQPQHF. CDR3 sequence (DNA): TGTGCCAGCAGCCAAGGAGGAGATCAGCCCCAGCATTTT.

The CDR3 reads CASSLTGTDVEQYF. The CDR3 bases are TGTGCCAGCAGCTTAACCGGGACAGACGTCGAGCAGTACTTC. This chain uses TRBV11-3 with TRBJ2-7, with TRBD1 matching over 7 bases. The ends lost 2 bases at V and 6 bases at J; junction bases unmatched: 7. The CDR3 sequence is 14 residues long. Germline CDR1 and CDR2: SGHNT and YENEEA.

This CDR3 is CASIPHRALNTEAFF. The CDR3 DNA follows: TGTGCCAGCATCCCCCACAGGGCGCTAAACACTGAAGCTTTCTTT. The J gene is TRBJ1-1, the V gene TRBV28; D may be TRBD1 (6 bases). Per the germline V gene, CDR1 is MDHEN and CDR2 is SYDVKM. Trimming removed 7 bases at V and 2 bases at J, with 17 bases between. The CDR3 runs 15 residues.

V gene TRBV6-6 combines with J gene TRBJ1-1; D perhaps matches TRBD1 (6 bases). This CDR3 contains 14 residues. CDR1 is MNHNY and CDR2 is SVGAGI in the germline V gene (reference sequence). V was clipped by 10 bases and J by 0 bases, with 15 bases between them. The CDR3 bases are TGTGCCACCGGACAGCTGCCCATGAACACTGAAGCTTTCTTT. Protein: CATGQLPMNTEAFF.

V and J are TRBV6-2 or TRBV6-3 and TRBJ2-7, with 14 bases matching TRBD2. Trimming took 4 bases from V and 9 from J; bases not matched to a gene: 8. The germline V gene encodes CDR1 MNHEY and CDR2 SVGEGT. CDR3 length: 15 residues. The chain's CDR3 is CASSSSGTSGSLQYF. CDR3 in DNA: TGTGCCAGCAGTTCCTCCGGGACTAGCGGGAGCTTGCAGTACTTC.